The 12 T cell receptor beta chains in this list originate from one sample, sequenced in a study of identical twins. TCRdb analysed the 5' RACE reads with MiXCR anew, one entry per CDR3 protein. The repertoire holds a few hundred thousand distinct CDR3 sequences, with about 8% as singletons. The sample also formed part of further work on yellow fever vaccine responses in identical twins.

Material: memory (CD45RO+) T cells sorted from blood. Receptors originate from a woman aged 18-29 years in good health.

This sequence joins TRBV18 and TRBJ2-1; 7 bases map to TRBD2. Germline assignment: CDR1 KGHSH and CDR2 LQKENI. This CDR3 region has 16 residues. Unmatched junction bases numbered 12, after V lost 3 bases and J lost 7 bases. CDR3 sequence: CASSPVWREKGNEQFF. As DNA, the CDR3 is TGTGCCAGCTCACCTGTCTGGCGGGAGAAGGGGAATGAGCAGTTCTTC.

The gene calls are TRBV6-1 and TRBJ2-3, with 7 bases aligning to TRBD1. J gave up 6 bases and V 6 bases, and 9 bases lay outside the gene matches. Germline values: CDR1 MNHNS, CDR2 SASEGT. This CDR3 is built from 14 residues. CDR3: CASRKDRAEDTQYF. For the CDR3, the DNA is TGTGCCAGCAGAAAAGACAGGGCCGAGGATACGCAGTATTTT.

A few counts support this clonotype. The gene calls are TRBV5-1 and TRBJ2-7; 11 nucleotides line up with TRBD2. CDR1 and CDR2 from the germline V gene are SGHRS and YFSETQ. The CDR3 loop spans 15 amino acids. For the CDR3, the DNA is TGCGCCAGCAGATTGGGACTAGCGGCCACCTACGAGCAGTACGTC. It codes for CASRLGLAATYEQYV.

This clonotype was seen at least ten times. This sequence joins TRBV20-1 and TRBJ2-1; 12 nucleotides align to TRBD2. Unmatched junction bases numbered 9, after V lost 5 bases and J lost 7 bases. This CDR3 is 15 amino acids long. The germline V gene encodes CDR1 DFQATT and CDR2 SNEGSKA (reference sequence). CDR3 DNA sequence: TGCAGTGCTGACTCGCCTAGCGGGGGGGCGAATGAGCAGTTCTTC. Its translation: CSADSPSGGANEQFF.

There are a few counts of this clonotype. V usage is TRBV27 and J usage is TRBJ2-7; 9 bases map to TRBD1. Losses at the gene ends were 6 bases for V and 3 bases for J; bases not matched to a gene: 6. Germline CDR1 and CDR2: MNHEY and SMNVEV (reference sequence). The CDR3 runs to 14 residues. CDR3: CASSPLDRGYEQYF. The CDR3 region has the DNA TGTGCCAGCAGCCCCCTGGACAGGGGCTACGAGCAGTACTTC.

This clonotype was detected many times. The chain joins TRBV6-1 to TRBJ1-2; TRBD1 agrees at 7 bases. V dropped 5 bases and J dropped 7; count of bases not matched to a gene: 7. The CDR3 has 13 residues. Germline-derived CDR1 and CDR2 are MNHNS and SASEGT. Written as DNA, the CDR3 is TGTGCCAGCAGTCCCGGGACAGAGCTTGGCTACACCTTC. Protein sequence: CASSPGTELGYTF.

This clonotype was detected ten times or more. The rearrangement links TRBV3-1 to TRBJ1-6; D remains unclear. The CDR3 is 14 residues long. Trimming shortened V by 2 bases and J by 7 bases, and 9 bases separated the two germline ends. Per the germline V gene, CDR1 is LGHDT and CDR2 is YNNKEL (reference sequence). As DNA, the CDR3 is TGTGCCAGCAGCCAACCCGGACGGAATTCACCCCTCCACTTT. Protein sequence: CASSQPGRNSPLHF.

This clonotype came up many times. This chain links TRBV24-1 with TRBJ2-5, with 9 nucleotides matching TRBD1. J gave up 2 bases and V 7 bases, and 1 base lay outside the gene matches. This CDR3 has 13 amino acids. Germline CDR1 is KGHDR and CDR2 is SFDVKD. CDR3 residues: CATSGQGQETQYF. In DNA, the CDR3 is TGTGCCACCAGCGGACAGGGGCAAGAGACCCAGTACTTC.

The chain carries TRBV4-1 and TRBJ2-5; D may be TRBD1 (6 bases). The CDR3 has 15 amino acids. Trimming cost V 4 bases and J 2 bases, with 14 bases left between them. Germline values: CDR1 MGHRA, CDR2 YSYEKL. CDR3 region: CASSPLVGQQETQYF. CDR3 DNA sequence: TGCGCCAGCAGCCCCCTTGTAGGACAGCAAGAGACCCAGTACTTC.

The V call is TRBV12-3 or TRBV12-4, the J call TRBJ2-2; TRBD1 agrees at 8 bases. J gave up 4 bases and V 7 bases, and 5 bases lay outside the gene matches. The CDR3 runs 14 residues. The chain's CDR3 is CASNSGTGTGELFF. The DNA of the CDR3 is TGTGCCAGCAACTCCGGGACAGGCACCGGGGAGCTGTTTTTT.

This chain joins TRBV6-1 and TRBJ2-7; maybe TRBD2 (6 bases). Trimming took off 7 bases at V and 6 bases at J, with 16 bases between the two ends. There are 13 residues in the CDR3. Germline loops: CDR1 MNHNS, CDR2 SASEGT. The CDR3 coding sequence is TGTGCCAGCAAGAAAGGAGGGGAGTCCGAGCAGTACGTC. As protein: CASKKGGESEQYV.

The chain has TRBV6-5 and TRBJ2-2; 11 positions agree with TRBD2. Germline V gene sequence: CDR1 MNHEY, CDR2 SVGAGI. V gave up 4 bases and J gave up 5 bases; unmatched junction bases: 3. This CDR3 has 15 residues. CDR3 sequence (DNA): TGTGCCAGCAGTTCATTAGCGGGAGGGACCGGGGAGCTGTTTTTT. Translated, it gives CASSSLAGGTGELFF.